The clone carrying this T cell receptor beta chain was observed at least ten times. Its target is unknown. This record belongs to a study of CD8+CD57+ T cells in acquired aplastic anemia. Study-level background: The sorted CD4+ and CD8+ cells yielded an average roughly 3 ug of DNA.

Researchers used genomic DNA as the template to profile TCR beta VDJ and CDR3. TCRdb fed the reads into MiXCR, producing one record per CDR3 protein. The table records around 230,000 distinct CDR3 sequences, 61% of them present only once. Study results and caveats: Around 27 sequences, all CD8+ CDR3, were shared between patients and controls. Levels of CD8+ Simpson's diversity were not significantly distinct in patients versus controls.

The source material was sorted CD4+, CD8+, or CD8+CD57+ T cells (not recorded which) from PBMCs. The clonotype originates from a human donor in good health.

The CDR3 region has the DNA TGTGCCAGCAGGGTTTATGGTGGGGCCAACGTCCTGACTTTC. It specifies CASRVYGGANVLTF. The rearrangement joins TRBV2 to TRBJ2-6; D is ambiguous. This CDR3 has 14 amino acids. Germline CDR1 and CDR2: SNHLY and FYNNEI. V lost 6 bases, J lost 3 bases, and 9 bases lay in between.